This TCR beta chain was sequenced during a study of T cell changes during pregnancy in multiple sclerosis. The assay was immunoSEQ multiplex PCR, and TCRdb's table has in-frame clones only and misses some. The data show approximately 85,000 clones, approximately 91% seen once. This CDR3 region has 12 residues. Germline lookup yields CDR1 SGHTA and CDR2 FQGTGA. Trimming took 8 bases from V and 3 from J; bases not matched to a gene: 3. The receptor comes from a female donor with multiple sclerosis, enrolled in a pregnancy study. Specimen: peripheral blood, collected in the first trimester of pregnancy. The chain carries TRBV7-3 and TRBJ2-7; 8 bases line up with TRBD1. The CDR3 nucleotides read TGTGCCAGCGCGGGACAGGACTACGAGCAGTACTTC. Protein: CASAGQDYEQYF.